This section outlines one T cell receptor (beta chain) sequence together with its context. What it binds is unknown. The record originates from a study of cytomegalovirus exposure and HLA in healthy donors. Overall study findings and caveats: Subsequent analysis of the 120 or so validation repertoires found a tendency for first-cohort TCR clusters to co-occur. The study listed under 200 cytomegalovirus-associated TCR beta chains. For most TCR sequences rarity was the rule, although some public TCRs occurred in many donors.

Profiled with immunoSEQ multiplex PCR; TCRdb holds only in-frame clones, not every one. Of some 150,000 clones listed, about 87% were seen once; the top ten hold less than 5.5%. The sample was PBMCs. This clonotype originated in a man between 18 and 29 years old in good health and CMV-seropositive.

The CDR3 sequence is CASSYKMGLMYF. CDR3 in DNA: TGTGCCAGCAGTTACAAAATGGGCCTAATGTACTTC. The V and J genes are TRBV6-5 and TRBJ2-7; no clear D. The CDR3 has 12 residues. Between the trimmed V and J ends, which lost 2 bases and 12 bases, there was a span of 14 bases. Germline V CDR1 and CDR2: MNHEY, SVGAGI.